The table lists the clone carrying this T cell receptor (beta chain) with a few counts. Its target is not known. This sample is part of a study of T cell clonotyping in hematopoietic cell transplantation. Broader study findings: Recipient TCR diversity dropped after transplant; expanded clonotypes rose from day 30 to 180.

The CDR3 has 15 residues. CDR1 is MNHEY, CDR2 SMNVEV, per germline (reference sequence). With 3 bases clipped from V and 5 bases from J, the junction kept 10 bases outside the gene matches. Assay used: immunoSEQ multiplex PCR; TCRdb lists only in-frame clones, some missing. The sample contains over 10,000 clones, around 83% of which appear only once. The sample here was PBMCs, taken 100 days after allogeneic stem cell transplant. The TCR comes from a female patient aged 40 to 55 who had an allogeneic stem cell transplant from a related donor, so T cells may come from the graft donor. Some clones in this sample may be carry-over from other donors' samples. The chain employs TRBV27 and TRBJ2-7, with 7 bases matching TRBD2. The CDR3 reads CASSFGLGGNDEQYF. In DNA form, the CDR3 reads TGTGCCAGCAGTTTTGGACTAGGTGGTAACGACGAGCAGTACTTC.